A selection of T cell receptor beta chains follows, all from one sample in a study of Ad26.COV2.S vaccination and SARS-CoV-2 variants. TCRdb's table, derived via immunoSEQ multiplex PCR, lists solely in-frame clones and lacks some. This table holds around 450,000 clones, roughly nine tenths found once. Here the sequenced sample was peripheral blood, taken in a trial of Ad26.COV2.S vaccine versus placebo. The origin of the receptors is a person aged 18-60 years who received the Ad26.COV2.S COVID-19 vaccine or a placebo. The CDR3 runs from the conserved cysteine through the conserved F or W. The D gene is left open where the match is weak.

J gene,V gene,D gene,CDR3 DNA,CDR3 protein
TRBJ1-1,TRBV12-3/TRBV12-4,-,TGTGCCAGCAGTTTGCAGATGAACACTGAAGCTTTCTTT,CASSLQMNTEAFF
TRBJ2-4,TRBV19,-,TGTGCCAGTAGTCCCGGGAGCAGGGTAAACATTCAGTACTTC,CASSPGSRVNIQYF
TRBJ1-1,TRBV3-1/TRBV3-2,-,TGTGCCAGCAGCCCCCCGGGAATTAACACTGAAGCTTTCTTT,CASSPPGINTEAFF
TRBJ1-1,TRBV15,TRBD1,TGTGCCACCAGCAGAGATTACCTGACAGGGGTGGACACTGAAGCTTTCTTT,CATSRDYLTGVDTEAFF
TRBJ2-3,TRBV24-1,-,TGTGCCACCAGTGACGCCAACACAGATACGCAGTATTTT,CATSDANTDTQYF
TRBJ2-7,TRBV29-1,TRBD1,TGCAGCGTTGAAGATCTACAGGGGGCGCGTCGCGAGCAGTACTTC,CSVEDLQGARREQYF
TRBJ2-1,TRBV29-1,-,TGCAGCGTTGACGATTCGGCAGGTATCAATGAGCAGTTCTTC,CSVDDSAGINEQFF
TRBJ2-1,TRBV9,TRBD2,TGTGCCAGCAGCTCGGCCGGGACTAGCTGGGTTGAGCAGTTCTTC,CASSSAGTSWVEQFF
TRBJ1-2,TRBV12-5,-,TGTGCTAGTGGTTTGTCAACAGGGTTCTATGGCTACACCTTC,CASGLSTGFYGYTF
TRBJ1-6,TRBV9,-,TGTGCCAGCAGCGTAGCAGGGGTTCGGAATTCACCCCTCCACTTT,CASSVAGVRNSPLHF
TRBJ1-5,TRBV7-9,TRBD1,TGTGCCAGCAGCACCCAGGGGGATCAGCCCCAGCATTTT,CASSTQGDQPQHF
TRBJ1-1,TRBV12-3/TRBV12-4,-,TGTGCCAGTTCTTGGGGGGGCAACACTGAAGCTTTCTTT,CASSWGGNTEAFF
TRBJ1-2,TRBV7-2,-,TGTGCCAGCAGCTTTCGGGCAGGAGATGGCTACACCTTC,CASSFRAGDGYTF
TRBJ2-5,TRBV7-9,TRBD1,TGTGCCAGCAGCTTCTCAGGACAGGTCCAAGAGACCCAGTACTTC,CASSFSGQVQETQYF
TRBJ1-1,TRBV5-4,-,TGTGCCAGCAGCTTGAGGACCTTGGGGACTGAAGCTTTCTTT,CASSLRTLGTEAFF
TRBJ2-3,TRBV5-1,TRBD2,TGCGCCAGCAGCTTCCCACGGGGGGGAAGCACAGATACGCAGTATTTT,CASSFPRGGSTDTQYF
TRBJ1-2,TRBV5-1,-,TGCGCCAGCAGCTTGGAGGATTCATCCTACACCTTC,CASSLEDSSYTF
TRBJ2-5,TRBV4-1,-,TGCGCCAGCAGCCAGGACCCCGTGGAGACCCAGTACTTC,CASSQDPVETQYF
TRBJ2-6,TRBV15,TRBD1,TGTGCCACCAGCACTGAGACAGGGGGGATGAACGTCCTGACTTTC,CATSTETGGMNVLTF
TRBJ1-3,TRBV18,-,TGTGCCAGCTCACCACAACGGCGGGCTGGAAACACCATATATTTT,CASSPQRRAGNTIYF
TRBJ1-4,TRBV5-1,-,TGCGCCAGCAGCTTGGGGGGAACTAATGAAAAACTGTTTTTT,CASSLGGTNEKLFF
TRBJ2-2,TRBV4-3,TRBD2,TGCGCCAGCAGCCCGCGGGAGGGACTATTCACCGGGGAGCTGTTTTTT,CASSPREGLFTGELFF
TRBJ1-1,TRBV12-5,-,TGTGCTAGTGGTTCGCAGGGTTACACTGAAGCTTTCTTT,CASGSQGYTEAFF
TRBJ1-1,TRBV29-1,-,TGCAGCGTTGAACTCGGGAGGCCTGAAGCTTTCTTT,CSVELGRPEAFF
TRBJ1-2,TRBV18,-,TGTGCCAGCTCACCATTCAGGGGACTCTATGGCTACACCTTC,CASSPFRGLYGYTF
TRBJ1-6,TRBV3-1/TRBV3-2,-,TGTGCCAGCAGCCAAGCCCCAGGGGATTCACCCCTCCACTTT,CASSQAPGDSPLHF